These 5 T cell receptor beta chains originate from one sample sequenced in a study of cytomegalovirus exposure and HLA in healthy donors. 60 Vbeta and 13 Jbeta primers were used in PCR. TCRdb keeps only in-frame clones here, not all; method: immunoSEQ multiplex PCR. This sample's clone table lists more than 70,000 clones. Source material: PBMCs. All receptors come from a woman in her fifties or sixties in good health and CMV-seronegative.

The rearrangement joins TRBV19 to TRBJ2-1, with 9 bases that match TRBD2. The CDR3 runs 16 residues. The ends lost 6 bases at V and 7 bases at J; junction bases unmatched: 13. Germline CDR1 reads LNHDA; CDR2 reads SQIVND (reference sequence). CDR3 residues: CASSPTKREVRNEQFF. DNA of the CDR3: TGTGCCAGTAGCCCGACGAAGCGGGAGGTGAGGAATGAGCAGTTCTTC.

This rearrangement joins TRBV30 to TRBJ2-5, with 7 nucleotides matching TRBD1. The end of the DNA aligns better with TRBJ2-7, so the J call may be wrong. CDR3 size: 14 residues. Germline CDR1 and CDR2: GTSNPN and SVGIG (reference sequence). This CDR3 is CAWSVLGGAYEQYF. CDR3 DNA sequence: TGTGCCTGGAGTGTACTAGGGGGCGCCTACGAGCAGTACTTC.

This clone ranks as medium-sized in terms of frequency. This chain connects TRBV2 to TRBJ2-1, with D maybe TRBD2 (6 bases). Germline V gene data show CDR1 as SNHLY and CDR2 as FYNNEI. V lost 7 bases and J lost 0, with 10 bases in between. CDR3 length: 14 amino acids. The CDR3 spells CASTPGVSYNEQFF. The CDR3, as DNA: TGTGCCAGCACTCCGGGAGTCTCCTACAATGAGCAGTTCTTC.

As DNA, the CDR3 is TGTGCCAACCCAGACGGGAACAGGGACCAAGAGACCCAGTACTTC. This sequence encodes CANPDGNRDQETQYF. The rearrangement joins TRBV2 to TRBJ2-5, with D possibly being TRBD1 (6 bases). Deletions cut 10 bases from V and 0 bases from J, with 18 bases between. This CDR3 has 15 residues. Germline CDR1 and CDR2: SNHLY and FYNNEI.

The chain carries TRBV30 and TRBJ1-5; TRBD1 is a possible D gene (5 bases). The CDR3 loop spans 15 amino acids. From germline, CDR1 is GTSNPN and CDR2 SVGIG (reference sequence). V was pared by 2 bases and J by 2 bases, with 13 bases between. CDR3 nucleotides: TGTGCCTGGAGTTCGGGGGTTTCTGGCAATCAGCCCCAGCATTTT. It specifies CAWSSGVSGNQPQHF. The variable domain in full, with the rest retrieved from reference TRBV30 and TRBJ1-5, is SQTIHQWPATLVQPVGSPLSLECTVEGTSNPNLYWYRQAAGRGLQLLFYSVGIGQISSEVPQNLSASRPQDRQFILSSKKLLLSDSGFYLCAWSSGVSGNQPQHFGDGTRLSIL.